One sample yielded the 10 T cell receptor beta chains listed below, sequenced in a study of cytomegalovirus exposure and HLA in healthy donors. The study ran its PCR with 60 Vbeta and 13 Jbeta primers. Sequencing was performed with immunoSEQ multiplex PCR; in TCRdb, only in-frame clones are kept and a portion is missing. This sample carries around 130,000 clones, around four fifths of them seen once, and the ten largest clones take over 2%. The sample taken for sequencing was PBMCs. The receptors shown here come from a woman between 40 and 50 years old in good health and CMV-seropositive.

In DNA form, the CDR3 reads TGTGCCAGCAGTCGGGTGGTATCCTCTGGAAACACCATATATTTT. Its protein is CASSRVVSSGNTIYF. The chain is built from TRBV6-5 and TRBJ1-3; D remains unclear. Germline CDR1 MNHEY, CDR2 SVGAGI. The V end was cut by 5 bases, the J end by 0 bases, with 11 bases between. The CDR3 sequence is 15 residues long.

The genes are TRBV28 and TRBJ1-2; 8 nucleotides match TRBD1. V shed 4 bases, J shed 8 bases, and the junction held 12 bases outside the gene matches. CDR1 and CDR2 (germline): MDHEN, SYDVKM. CDR3 length: 15 amino acids. The CDR3: CASSSLDRAASGYTF. DNA of the CDR3: TGTGCCAGCAGTTCCCTGGACAGGGCGGCGTCCGGCTACACCTTC.

This clone was detected only once. J is TRBJ2-3 and V is TRBV18; 13 nucleotides align to TRBD2. The trim removed 3 bases at V and 3 bases at J, leaving 3 bases unmatched. The CDR3 runs to 16 residues. Looked up from germline, CDR1 is KGHSH and CDR2 is LQKENI. CDR3 in amino acids: CASSPSTSGRTDTQYF. The CDR3 region has the DNA TGTGCCAGCTCACCTTCGACTAGCGGGAGGACAGATACGCAGTATTTT.

V and J are TRBV5-1 and TRBJ1-2; D is possibly TRBD1 (6 bases). Trimming stripped 3 bases from V and 3 bases from J, with 15 bases between. The CDR3 covers 15 residues. The germline V gene encodes CDR1 SGHRS and CDR2 YFSETQ. The CDR3 sequence: CASSSGGGGDYGYTF. Written as DNA, the CDR3 is TGCGCCAGCAGCTCCGGAGGGGGAGGGGACTATGGCTACACCTTC.

The V gene is TRBV4-3, the J gene TRBJ1-1; no clear D gene. This CDR3 is built from 14 residues. Looked up from germline, CDR1 is LGHNA and CDR2 is YSLEER. Trimming pared 3 bases from V and 0 bases from J, leaving 8 bases between. CDR3 bases: TGCGCCAGCAGCCAGAGGCAGATGAACACTGAAGCTTTCTTT. It yields the protein CASSQRQMNTEAFF.

This sequence joins TRBV5-6 and TRBJ2-1; perhaps TRBD2 as D (6 bases). With 3 bases removed from V and 4 bases from J, the gap between germline ends came to 14 bases. The CDR3 consists of 15 residues. CDR1 SGHDT and CDR2 YYEEEE come from the germline V gene. The CDR3 loop is CASSSQVAEYNEQFF. DNA of the CDR3: TGTGCCAGCAGCTCCCAGGTAGCGGAGTACAATGAGCAGTTCTTC.

The sample holds one count of this clone. The V and J genes are TRBV14 and TRBJ2-3; the D gene is possibly TRBD2 (5 bases). Between the trimmed V and J ends, which lost 1 base and 6 bases, there was a span of 17 bases. The germline gives CDR1 SGHDN, CDR2 FVKESK. The CDR3 covers 16 residues. The CDR3 protein is CASSQVLTTRGDTQYF. The CDR3 DNA reads as TGTGCCAGCAGCCAAGTACTAACCACCCGCGGGGATACGCAGTATTTT.

The V and J genes are TRBV9 and TRBJ1-2; D gene unclear. CDR1 and CDR2 (germline): SGDLS, YYNGEE. V lost 3 bases and J lost 4, with 4 bases in between. This CDR3 region has 11 residues. The CDR3 DNA is TGTGCCAGCAGCGCCTCCTATGGCTACACCTTC. Its translation: CASSASYGYTF.

The genes are TRBV18 and TRBJ2-7; possibly TRBD1 for D (6 bases). V was trimmed by 4 bases and J by 6 bases, leaving 25 bases between them. The CDR3 runs to 17 residues. Per germline, CDR1 KGHSH and CDR2 LQKENI. The CDR3 region is CASSLDSGAGGVLEQYF. CDR3 DNA: TGTGCCAGCTCACTCGACTCAGGGGCCGGTGGGGTCCTCGAGCAGTACTTC.

This CDR3 reads CASSLLAGANNEQFF. The CDR3 region has the DNA TGCGCCAGCAGCTTACTAGCGGGAGCTAACAATGAGCAGTTCTTC. The genes are TRBV5-1 and TRBJ2-1, with 11 bases that match TRBD2. Germline trimming cut 2 bases from V and 5 bases from J; bases unmatched to any gene: 3. The CDR3 spans 15 residues. Germline loops: CDR1 SGHRS, CDR2 YFSETQ.